The sequence of this TCR beta chain was determined in a study of blood T cell repertoires in COVID-19. The overall study: The cDNA or gDNA used as material had been derived from T cells, B-cell-depleted T cells, or PBMCs.

The method was immunoSEQ multiplex PCR; TCRdb's version includes in-frame clones alone and lacks a portion of them. The sample has tens of thousands of clones, about 72% seen once. The CDR3 is 16 amino acids. Looked up from germline, CDR1 is SGHDT and CDR2 is YYEEEE. V gave up 4 bases and J gave up 1 base; unmatched junction bases: 7. Sequencing was done on a sample of peripheral blood. This rearrangement joins TRBV5-6 to TRBJ1-1, with 10 positions matching TRBD1. This TCR was recovered from a man in his 70s with active or convalescent COVID-19. The CDR3 region is CASSLPGQGPNTEAFF. As DNA, the CDR3 is TGTGCCAGCAGCCTCCCGGGACAGGGGCCGAACACTGAAGCTTTCTTT.